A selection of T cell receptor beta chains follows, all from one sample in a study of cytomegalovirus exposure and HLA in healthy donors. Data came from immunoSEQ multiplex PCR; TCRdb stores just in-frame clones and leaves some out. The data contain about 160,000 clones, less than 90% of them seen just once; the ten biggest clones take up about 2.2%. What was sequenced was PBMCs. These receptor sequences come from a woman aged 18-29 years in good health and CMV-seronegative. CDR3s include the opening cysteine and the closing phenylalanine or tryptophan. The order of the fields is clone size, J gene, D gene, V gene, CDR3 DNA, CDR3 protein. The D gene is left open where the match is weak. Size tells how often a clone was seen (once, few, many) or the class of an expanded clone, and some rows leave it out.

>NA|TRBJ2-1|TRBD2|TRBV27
TGTGCCAGCAGTTTAGCGGGGGGGCCGAGGTTGAGCAATGAGCAGTTCTTC
CASSLAGGPRLSNEQFF
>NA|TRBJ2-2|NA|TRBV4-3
TGCGCCAGCAGCCCCGGAGGGACCGGGGAGCTGTTTTTT
CASSPGGTGELFF
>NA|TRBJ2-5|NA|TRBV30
TGTGCCTGGGGTTATGGACAGCTCGGGACCCAGTACTTC
CAWGYGQLGTQYF
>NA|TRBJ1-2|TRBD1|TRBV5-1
TGCGCCAGCAGCTCCACCGGACAGGCTCACCTTGGGAATGGCTACACCTTC
CASSSTGQAHLGNGYTF
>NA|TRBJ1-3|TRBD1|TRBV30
TGTGGACTAGAGACAGGGGGCTCTGGAAACACCATATATTTT
CGLETGGSGNTIYF
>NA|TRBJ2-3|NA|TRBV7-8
TGTGCCAGCAGCTTAGAGCAGGGTCTATCGGCAGATACGCAGTATTTT
CASSLEQGLSADTQYF
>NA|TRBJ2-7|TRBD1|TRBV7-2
TGTGCCAGCAGCTTACTGACAGGGGTATTCTACGAGCAGTACTTC
CASSLLTGVFYEQYF
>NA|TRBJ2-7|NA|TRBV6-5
TGTGCCAGCAGCATTGGTAGCTCCTACGAGCAGTACTTC
CASSIGSSYEQYF
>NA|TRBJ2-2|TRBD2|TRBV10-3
TGTGCCATCCGGGAGGACACCGGGGAGCTGTTTTTT
CAIREDTGELFF
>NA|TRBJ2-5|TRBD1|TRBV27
TGTGCCAGCAGTTACAGGGGTGGAAGGGAGACCCAGTACTTC
CASSYRGGRETQYF
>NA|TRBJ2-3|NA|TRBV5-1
TGCGCCAGCAGCTTAGGACAAGGAACTAGCACAGATACGCAGTATTTT
CASSLGQGTSTDTQYF
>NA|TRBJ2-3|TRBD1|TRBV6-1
TGTGCCGGCAGAGACAGGGCGGCAGATACGCAGTATTTT
CAGRDRAADTQYF
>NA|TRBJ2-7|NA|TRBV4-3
TGCGCCAGCAGCCAAGCCGTCTACTACGAGCAGTACTTC
CASSQAVYYEQYF
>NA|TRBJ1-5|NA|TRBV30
TGTGCCTGGAGTGAAGGGGATGGACAGCCCCAGCATTTT
CAWSEGDGQPQHF
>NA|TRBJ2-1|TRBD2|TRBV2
TGTGCCAGCAGCCTAGCGGGAGGCTTCAATGAGCAGTTCTTC
CASSLAGGFNEQFF
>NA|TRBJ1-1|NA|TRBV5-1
TGCGCCAGCAGCTGGGGACTCGGGAACACTGAAGCTTTCTTT
CASSWGLGNTEAFF
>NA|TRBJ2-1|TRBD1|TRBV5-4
TGTGCCAGCAGCTCCGGCGGGGACAGGGTTTACAATGAGCAGTTCTTC
CASSSGGDRVYNEQFF
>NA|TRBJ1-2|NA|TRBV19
TGTGCCAGTAGCAACGCTTTGACAGGCTATGGCTACACCTTC
CASSNALTGYGYTF
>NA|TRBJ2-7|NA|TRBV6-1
TGTGCCAGCAGATTAGCGGTACACTACGAGCAGTACTTC
CASRLAVHYEQYF
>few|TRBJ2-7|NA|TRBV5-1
TGCGCCAGCAGCCAGGACAGCTCCTACGAGCAGTACTTC
CASSQDSSYEQYF
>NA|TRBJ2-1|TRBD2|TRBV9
TGTGCCAGCAGCGTAGTTGGCGGGGGTTCCTACAATGAGCAGTTCTTC
CASSVVGGGSYNEQFF
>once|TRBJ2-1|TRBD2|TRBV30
TGTGCCTGGAGTGTAAAGCGGGGCACGGGGAGATCCTACAATGAGCAGTTCTTC
CAWSVKRGTGRSYNEQFF
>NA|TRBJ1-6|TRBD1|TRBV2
TGTGCCAGCAGGGATAGACAGGGCGAATATGGGAATTCACCCCTCCACTTT
CASRDRQGEYGNSPLHF
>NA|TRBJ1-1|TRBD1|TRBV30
TGTGCCTGGAGTGTACGTGGGGACAGGGGGTACACTGAAGCTTTCTTT
CAWSVRGDRGYTEAFF
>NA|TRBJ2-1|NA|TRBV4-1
TGCGCCAGCGGCAGTATTTACAATGAGCAGTTCTTC
CASGSIYNEQFF
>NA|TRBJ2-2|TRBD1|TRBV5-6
TGTGCCAGCAGTGGGGACAGACGGAACACCGGGGAGCTGTTTTTT
CASSGDRRNTGELFF
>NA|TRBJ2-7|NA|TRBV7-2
TGTGCCAGCAGAGTAGGAGGGTCCTCCTACGAGCAGTACTTC
CASRVGGSSYEQYF
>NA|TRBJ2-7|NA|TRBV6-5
TGTGCCAGCAGGGAGATGGACGGGACCTACGAGCAGTACTTC
CASREMDGTYEQYF
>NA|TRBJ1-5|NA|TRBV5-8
TGTGCCAGCAGCCGCATTCTACAGGGAAACCGTCAGCCCCAGCATTTT
CASSRILQGNRQPQHF
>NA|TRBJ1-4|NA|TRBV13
TGTGCCAGCAGCCGGGGTGGGGTTTTAGGGGAAAAACTGTTTTTT
CASSRGGVLGEKLFF
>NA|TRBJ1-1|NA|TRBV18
TGTGCCAGCTCGGGGACACATCCCGAAGCTTTCTTT
CASSGTHPEAFF
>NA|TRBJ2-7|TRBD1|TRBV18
TGTGCCAGCTCCCATCTAGGACAGGGGGCCTACGAGCAGTACTTC
CASSHLGQGAYEQYF
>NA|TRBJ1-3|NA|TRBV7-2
TGTGCCAGCAGCGTAACATCCCCTGGAAACACCATATATTTT
CASSVTSPGNTIYF
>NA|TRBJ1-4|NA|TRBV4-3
TGCGCCAGCAGCCAAGATACAATTAATGAAAAACTGTTTTTT
CASSQDTINEKLFF
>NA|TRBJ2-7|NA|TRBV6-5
TGTGCCAGCAGTGAGGCCGGGACACTCTACGAGCAGTACTTC
CASSEAGTLYEQYF
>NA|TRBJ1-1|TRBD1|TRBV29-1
TGCAGCGTTGAAAAGGACAGGGGGAGGGCGAACACTGAAGCTTTCTTT
CSVEKDRGRANTEAFF
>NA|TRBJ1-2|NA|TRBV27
TGTGCCAGCCTTTTAAGGGCAGGGGCATCACTATTTGGCTACACCTTC
CASLLRAGASLFGYTF
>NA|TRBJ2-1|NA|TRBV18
TGTGCCAGCTCACCATTTCGAGAGCGACGGGACAATGAGCAGTTCTTC
CASSPFRERRDNEQFF
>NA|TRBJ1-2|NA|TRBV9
TGTGCCAGCAGCATGACAACTGACTATGGCTACACCTTC
CASSMTTDYGYTF
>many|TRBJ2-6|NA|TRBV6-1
TGTGCCAGCAGTGAACTCTCTGGGGCCAACGTCCTGACTTTC
CASSELSGANVLTF
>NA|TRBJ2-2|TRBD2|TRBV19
TGTGCCAGTACAAGTACGGGGGGATGGACCGGGGAGCTGTTTTTT
CASTSTGGWTGELFF
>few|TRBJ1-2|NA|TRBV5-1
TGCGCCAGCAGCCAAATTGACACGGCGCAAAACTATGGCTACACCTTC
CASSQIDTAQNYGYTF
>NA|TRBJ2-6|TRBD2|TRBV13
TGTGCCAGCAGCCCCCGGCGGGAGATGGCTGGGGCCAACGTCCTGACTTTC
CASSPRREMAGANVLTF
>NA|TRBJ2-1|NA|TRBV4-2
TGTGCCAGCAGCCAAGATTGGAGGGGCCTGGGCATCGATGAGCAGTTCTTC
CASSQDWRGLGIDEQFF
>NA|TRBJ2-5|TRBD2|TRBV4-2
TGTGCCAGCAGCCAAGACAGGGTTAGCGGGGGGGCATCTCGGGAGACCCAGTACTTC
CASSQDRVSGGASRETQYF
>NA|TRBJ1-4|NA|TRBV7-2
TGTGCCAGCAGCCGCGACAGTTACGGCGTAAAACTGTTTTTT
CASSRDSYGVKLFF
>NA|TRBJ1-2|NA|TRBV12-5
TGTGCTAGTGGTGGGGGCTCTTCTCCAACAGGGAAGGGGATAGAGGGCTACACCTTC
CASGGGSSPTGKGIEGYTF
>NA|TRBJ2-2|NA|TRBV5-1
TGCGCCAGCATGGAGGGCACCGGGGAGCTGTTTTTT
CASMEGTGELFF
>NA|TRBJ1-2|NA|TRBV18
TGTGCCAGCACTATTCAGCAACCCCGAAGTGGTGGCTACACCTTC
CASTIQQPRSGGYTF
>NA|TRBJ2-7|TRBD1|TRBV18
TGTGCCAGCTCACCGCTCCGGGACAGCTACGAGCAGTACTTC
CASSPLRDSYEQYF
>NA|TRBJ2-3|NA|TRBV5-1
TGCGCCAGCAGCTCCGGACAGACAGATACGCAGTATTTT
CASSSGQTDTQYF
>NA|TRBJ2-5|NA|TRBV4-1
TGCGCCAGCAGCCAAAGGGAGTTTACCCAAGAGACCCAGTACTTC
CASSQREFTQETQYF
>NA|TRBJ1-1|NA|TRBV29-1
TGCAGCGCCCGGGAGAACACTGAAGCTTTCTTT
CSARENTEAFF
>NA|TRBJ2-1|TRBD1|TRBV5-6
TGTGCCAGCAGCTCAATAACAGGGGTTAGGAGGAATGAGCAGTTCTTC
CASSSITGVRRNEQFF
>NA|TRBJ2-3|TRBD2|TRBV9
TGTGCCAGCAGCGAAAGACTAGCGGGAGCTGATACGCAGTATTTT
CASSERLAGADTQYF
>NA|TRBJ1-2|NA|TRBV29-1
TGCAGCGTTGGCAGGGGCAGCGGAGGATCTAACTATGGCTACACCTTC
CSVGRGSGGSNYGYTF
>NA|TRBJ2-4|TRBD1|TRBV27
TGTGCCAGCAAAGGGACAGGGGTCGCCAAAAACATTCAGTACTTC
CASKGTGVAKNIQYF
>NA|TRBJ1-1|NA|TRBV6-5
TGTGCCAGCAGTTACGGTATTGCCAGCCGGGGAACTGAAGCTTTCTTT
CASSYGIASRGTEAFF
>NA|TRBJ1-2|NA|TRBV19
TGTGCCAGTAGTCTCAGTAGGAGCTATGGCTACACCTTC
CASSLSRSYGYTF